This is a list of T cell receptor beta chains from one sample in a study of CD8 T cells in Susac syndrome. In TCRdb, the immunoSEQ multiplex PCR reads were re-called with MiXCR into one record per CDR3 protein. The table records around 71,000 distinct CDR3 sequences, under 96% of them present only once. What was sequenced was CD4+ T cells from PBMCs. These receptors were taken from a human donor with multiple sclerosis. Each CDR3 is given with its conserved first and last residue. The order of the fields is V gene, J gene, clone size, D gene, CDR3 protein, CDR3 DNA. The D gene is left open where the match is weak. The size of a clone is reported for some rows only, either as once, few or many, or as a class for expanded clones.

V gene: TRBV3-1; J gene: TRBJ2-3; clone size: NA; D gene: TRBD2; CDR3 protein: CASSQGLAGSNTQYF; CDR3 DNA: TGTGCCAGCAGCCAAGGACTAGCGGGGTCGAATACGCAGTATTTT
V gene: TRBV3-1; J gene: TRBJ1-6; clone size: NA; D gene: TRBD1; CDR3 protein: CASSAGTGNSPLHF; CDR3 DNA: TGTGCCAGCAGTGCCGGGACAGGGAATTCACCCCTCCACTTT
V gene: TRBV11-2; J gene: TRBJ2-1; clone size: NA; D gene: NA; CDR3 protein: CASSSTRPGGNEQFF; CDR3 DNA: TGTGCCAGCAGCTCCACCCGGCCCGGCGGCAATGAGCAGTTCTTC
V gene: TRBV7-8; J gene: TRBJ2-1; clone size: NA; D gene: NA; CDR3 protein: CASSSRTTYNEQFF; CDR3 DNA: TGTGCCAGCAGCTCTCGGACAACCTACAATGAGCAGTTCTTC
V gene: TRBV4-3; J gene: TRBJ2-2; clone size: NA; D gene: TRBD2; CDR3 protein: CASSQEAFGAGANTGELFF; CDR3 DNA: TGCGCCAGCAGCCAAGAAGCATTTGGGGCGGGGGCGAACACCGGGGAGCTGTTTTTT
V gene: TRBV12-3/TRBV12-4; J gene: TRBJ1-2; clone size: NA; D gene: TRBD1; CDR3 protein: CASSIDRGSGYTF; CDR3 DNA: TGTGCCAGCAGTATTGACAGGGGTAGTGGCTACACCTTC
V gene: TRBV6-5; J gene: TRBJ1-2; clone size: NA; D gene: TRBD1; CDR3 protein: CASSQGAYGYTF; CDR3 DNA: TGTGCCAGCAGCCAGGGGGCCTATGGCTACACCTTC
V gene: TRBV11-1; J gene: TRBJ2-5; clone size: NA; D gene: TRBD1; CDR3 protein: CATSRGQQETQYF; CDR3 DNA: TGTGCCACCTCTCGGGGACAGCAAGAGACCCAGTACTTC
V gene: TRBV30; J gene: TRBJ1-6; clone size: NA; D gene: TRBD1; CDR3 protein: CAWGTGNSPLHF; CDR3 DNA: TGTGCCTGGGGGACAGGGAATTCACCCCTCCACTTT
V gene: TRBV19; J gene: TRBJ1-5; clone size: NA; D gene: TRBD1; CDR3 protein: CASSATWGTENQPQHF; CDR3 DNA: TGTGCCAGTAGTGCTACATGGGGGACAGAGAATCAGCCCCAGCATTTT
V gene: TRBV4-1; J gene: TRBJ2-5; clone size: NA; D gene: TRBD2; CDR3 protein: CASSQGRGGLRSETQYF; CDR3 DNA: TGCGCCAGCAGCCAAGGGCGGGGGGGACTTAGATCGGAGACCCAGTACTTC
V gene: TRBV7-8; J gene: TRBJ1-6; clone size: NA; D gene: NA; CDR3 protein: CASSFLNSPLHF; CDR3 DNA: TGTGCCAGCAGCTTTCTTAATTCACCCCTCCACTTT
V gene: TRBV4-2; J gene: TRBJ2-5; clone size: once; D gene: TRBD2; CDR3 protein: CASSQVWTSGGELQETQYF; CDR3 DNA: TGTGCCAGCAGCCAAGTATGGACTAGCGGGGGAGAACTACAAGAGACCCAGTACTTC
V gene: TRBV6-6; J gene: TRBJ2-7; clone size: NA; D gene: NA; CDR3 protein: CASSYRQGIYEQYF; CDR3 DNA: TGTGCCAGCAGTTACAGGCAGGGGATTTACGAGCAGTACTTC
V gene: TRBV2; J gene: TRBJ2-1; clone size: NA; D gene: NA; CDR3 protein: CATNDLKGNEQFF; CDR3 DNA: TGTGCCACCAACGACTTAAAAGGGAATGAGCAGTTCTTC
V gene: TRBV3-1; J gene: TRBJ2-7; clone size: NA; D gene: TRBD1; CDR3 protein: CASSQGQGYEQYF; CDR3 DNA: TGTGCCAGCAGCCAAGGACAGGGCTACGAGCAGTACTTC
V gene: TRBV20-1; J gene: TRBJ1-5; clone size: NA; D gene: NA; CDR3 protein: CSARGALNQPQHF; CDR3 DNA: TGCAGTGCTAGGGGGGCCCTTAATCAGCCCCAGCATTTT
V gene: TRBV29-1; J gene: TRBJ2-7; clone size: NA; D gene: NA; CDR3 protein: CSVEWGTGAYEQYF; CDR3 DNA: TGCAGCGTTGAGTGGGGGACGGGGGCCTACGAGCAGTACTTC
V gene: TRBV20-1; J gene: TRBJ1-5; clone size: NA; D gene: TRBD1; CDR3 protein: CSARNSGTEDYSNQPQHF; CDR3 DNA: TGCAGTGCTAGAAACTCCGGGACAGAGGACTATAGCAATCAGCCCCAGCATTTT
V gene: TRBV3-1; J gene: TRBJ2-7; clone size: NA; D gene: TRBD1; CDR3 protein: CASSLGTGLYEQYF; CDR3 DNA: TGTGCCAGCAGCCTCGGGACAGGACTCTACGAGCAGTACTTC
V gene: TRBV12-3/TRBV12-4; J gene: TRBJ1-1; clone size: NA; D gene: TRBD1; CDR3 protein: CASTLTGTNTEAFF; CDR3 DNA: TGTGCCAGCACCTTGACAGGGACGAACACTGAAGCTTTCTTT
V gene: TRBV20-1; J gene: TRBJ2-5; clone size: once; D gene: NA; CDR3 protein: CSARSEIQETQYF; CDR3 DNA: TGCAGTGCTAGATCCGAGATCCAAGAGACCCAGTACTTC
V gene: TRBV29-1; J gene: TRBJ2-3; clone size: NA; D gene: NA; CDR3 protein: CSVEHRVPNTDTQYF; CDR3 DNA: TGCAGCGTTGAACACAGGGTCCCCAACACAGATACGCAGTATTTT
V gene: TRBV19; J gene: TRBJ1-2; clone size: NA; D gene: NA; CDR3 protein: CASRIDRTNYGYTF; CDR3 DNA: TGTGCCAGTAGGATCGACAGGACTAACTATGGCTACACCTTC
V gene: TRBV4-3; J gene: TRBJ2-1; clone size: NA; D gene: NA; CDR3 protein: CASSQDMWLNEQFF; CDR3 DNA: TGCGCCAGCAGCCAAGATATGTGGCTTAATGAGCAGTTCTTC
V gene: TRBV30; J gene: TRBJ2-5; clone size: NA; D gene: NA; CDR3 protein: CAWSVPETQYF; CDR3 DNA: TGTGCCTGGAGTGTACCTGAGACCCAGTACTTC
V gene: TRBV18; J gene: TRBJ2-7; clone size: once; D gene: NA; CDR3 protein: CASSPSSSYEQYF; CDR3 DNA: TGTGCCAGCTCACCCTCAAGCTCCTACGAGCAGTACTTC
V gene: TRBV2; J gene: TRBJ2-5; clone size: NA; D gene: TRBD1; CDR3 protein: CASSEGSFLGTEQETQYF; CDR3 DNA: TGTGCCAGCAGTGAAGGGTCTTTTTTGGGGACAGAGCAAGAGACCCAGTACTTC